The T cell receptor (beta chain) under discussion was sequenced for a study of identical twins. One entry per CDR3 protein, called by TCRdb with MiXCR from the 5' RACE reads. The table has 600,000 to 850,000 distinct CDR3 sequences, roughly 18% seen once. CDR1 is DFQATT and CDR2 is SNEGSKA in the germline V gene (reference sequence). CDR3 length: 15 residues. These sequences were also reported in another study, on T cells expressing NK-cell markers. According to that study: Sorted CD3+CD56+NKG2C+, CD3+CD56+NKG2C- and CD3+CD56-NKG2C+ T cells provided the TCR beta repertoires. In 5 or 6 donors, dominant CD3+CD56+NKG2C+ clonotypes ranked among the top 10 CD8+ clonotypes.

This clonotype was obtained from a young woman in good health. The J gene is TRBJ2-5, the V gene TRBV20-1; 10 nucleotides align to TRBD2. What was sequenced was PBMCs. This CDR3 is CVLASGSGSPETQYF. CDR3 bases: TGCGTACTGGCTAGCGGGAGTGGTAGCCCAGAGACCCAGTACTTC.